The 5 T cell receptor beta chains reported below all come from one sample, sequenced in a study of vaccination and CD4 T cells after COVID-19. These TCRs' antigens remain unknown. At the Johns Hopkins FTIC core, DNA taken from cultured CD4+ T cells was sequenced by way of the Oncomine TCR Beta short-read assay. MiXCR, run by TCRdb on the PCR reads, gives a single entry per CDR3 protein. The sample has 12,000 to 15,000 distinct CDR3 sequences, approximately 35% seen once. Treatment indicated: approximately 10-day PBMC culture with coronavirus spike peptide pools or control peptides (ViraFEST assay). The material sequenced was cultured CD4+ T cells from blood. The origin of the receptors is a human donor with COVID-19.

The CDR3 sequence: CAISTARDPNLAEENSPLHF. The CDR3 DNA reads TGTGCCATCAGTACTGCTCGTGACCCAAACCTCGCCGAGGAGAATTCACCCCTCCACTTT. The V call is TRBV10-3, the J call TRBJ1-6, with D hard to call. V was cut by 5 bases and J by 7 bases, with 30 bases left in between. This CDR3 contains 20 residues. The germline V gene has CDR1 ENHRY and CDR2 SYGVKD.

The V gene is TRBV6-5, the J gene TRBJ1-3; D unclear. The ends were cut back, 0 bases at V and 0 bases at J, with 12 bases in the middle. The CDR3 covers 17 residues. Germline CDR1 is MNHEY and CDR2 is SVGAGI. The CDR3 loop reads CASSYSVAASSGNTIYF. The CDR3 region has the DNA TGTGCCAGCAGTTACTCCGTGGCAGCGAGCTCTGGAAACACCATATATTTT.

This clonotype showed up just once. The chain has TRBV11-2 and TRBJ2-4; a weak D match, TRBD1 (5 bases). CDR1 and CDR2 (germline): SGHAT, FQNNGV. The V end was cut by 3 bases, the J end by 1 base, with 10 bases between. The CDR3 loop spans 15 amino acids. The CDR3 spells CASSFQGAAKNIQYF. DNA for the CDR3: TGTGCCAGCAGCTTTCAAGGGGCGGCCAAAAACATTCAGTACTTC.

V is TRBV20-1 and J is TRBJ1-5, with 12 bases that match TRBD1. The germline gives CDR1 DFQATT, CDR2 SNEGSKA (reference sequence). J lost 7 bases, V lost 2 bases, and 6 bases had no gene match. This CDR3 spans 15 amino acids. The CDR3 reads CSARPGQGAGQPQHF. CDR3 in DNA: TGCAGTGCTAGACCGGGACAGGGGGCTGGACAGCCCCAGCATTTT.

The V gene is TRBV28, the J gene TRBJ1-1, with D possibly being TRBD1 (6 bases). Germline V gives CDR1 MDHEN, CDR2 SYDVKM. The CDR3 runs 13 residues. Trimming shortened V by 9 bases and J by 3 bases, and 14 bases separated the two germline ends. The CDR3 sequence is CARIQGSYTEAFF. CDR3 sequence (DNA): TGTGCCAGAATACAGGGCTCATACACTGAAGCTTTCTTT.